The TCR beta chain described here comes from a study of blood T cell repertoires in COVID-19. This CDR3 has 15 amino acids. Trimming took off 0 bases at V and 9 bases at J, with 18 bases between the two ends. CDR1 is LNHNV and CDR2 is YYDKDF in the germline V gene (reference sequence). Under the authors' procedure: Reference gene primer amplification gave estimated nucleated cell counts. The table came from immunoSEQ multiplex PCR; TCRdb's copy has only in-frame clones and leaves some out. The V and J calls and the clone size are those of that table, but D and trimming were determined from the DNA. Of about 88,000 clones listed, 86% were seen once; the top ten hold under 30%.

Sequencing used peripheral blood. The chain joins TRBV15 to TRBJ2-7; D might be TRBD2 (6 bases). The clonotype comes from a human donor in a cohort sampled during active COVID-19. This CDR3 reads CATSRDATAGRWQYF. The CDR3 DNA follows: TGTGCCACCAGCAGAGATGCTACGGCGGGGAGATGGCAGTACTTC.